What follows are 17 T cell receptor beta chains derived from one specimen sequenced in a study of T-cell reconstitution after alpha-beta-depleted transplantation in children. Using unique molecular identifiers, the investigators prepared the TCRbeta library. One entry per CDR3 protein, called by TCRdb with MiXCR from the PCR reads. Of approximately 30,000 distinct CDR3 sequences in the sample, roughly 6.3% were seen once. This material consisted of PBMCs, mostly from graft donor cells, taken 180 days after TCRalphabeta/CD19-depleted stem cell transplant. These TCRs come from a male patient between 5 and 17 years old who had a stem cell transplant for acute myeloid leukemia, so the T cells may come from the graft donor.

This clonotype was seen at least ten times. This chain joins TRBV6-5 and TRBJ2-1, with a possible D match to TRBD1 (5 bases). This CDR3 is 12 amino acids long. Germline loops: CDR1 MNHEY, CDR2 SVGAGI. V shed 6 bases and J shed 3 bases, with 6 bases lying between them. CDR3 in amino acids: CASRGVYNEQFF. The CDR3 DNA is TGTGCCAGCAGAGGGGTCTACAATGAGCAGTTCTTC.

This clonotype is medium-sized by share. J is TRBJ2-2 and V is TRBV20-1; the D gene is possibly TRBD1 (6 bases). The CDR3 is made up of 13 amino acids. V was clipped by 5 bases and J by 4 bases, with 11 bases between them. Germline CDR1 reads DFQATT; CDR2 reads SNEGSKA (reference sequence). In nucleotides, the CDR3 is TGCAGTGCTTCAGGGGCCGGCACCGGGGAGCTGTTTTTT. Translation: CSASGAGTGELFF.

This clonotype was seen many times. The V call is TRBV20-1, the J call TRBJ2-3, with 7 nucleotides matching TRBD2. Germline-derived CDR1 and CDR2 are DFQATT and SNEGSKA (reference sequence). V dropped 3 bases and J dropped 0; count of bases not matched to a gene: 6. This CDR3 spans 15 amino acids. The CDR3 region has the DNA TGCAGTGCTAGTGCCGCGGGAGTGAGCACAGATACGCAGTATTTT. This gives the protein CSASAAGVSTDTQYF.

This clonotype has at least ten counts. The V gene is TRBV20-1, the J gene TRBJ2-5, with D perhaps matching TRBD2 (7 bases). The V end lost 6 bases, the J end lost 4 bases, and 18 bases lay between the germline ends. CDR3 length: 14 amino acids. Germline values: CDR1 DFQATT, CDR2 SNEGSKA (reference sequence). CDR3 sequence reads: CSAQRGGRGETQYF. CDR3 coding DNA: TGCAGTGCCCAGAGGGGGGGCCGGGGAGAGACCCAGTACTTC.

This clonotype came up many times. The chain joins TRBV7-3 to TRBJ2-2, with 7 positions matching TRBD2. V lost 3 bases and J lost 5; bases outside the gene matches: 6. The CDR3 extends over 15 amino acids. Germline V CDR1 and CDR2: SGHTA, FQGTGA. CDR3 sequence (DNA): TGTGCCAGCAGCTTGGGCGGGAGTTGGACCGGGGAGCTGTTTTTT. Amino acid sequence: CASSLGGSWTGELFF.

The sample holds many counts of this clonotype. This chain uses TRBV12-3 or TRBV12-4 with TRBJ2-3, with D uncertain. The CDR3 loop spans 12 amino acids. Trimming left V 7 bases short and J 4 bases short, with 9 bases between. CDR3 DNA sequence: TGTGCCAGCAATCGAGGTGCAGATACGCAGTATTTT. Protein product: CASNRGADTQYF.

Relative to its sample, this clonotype is medium-sized. The J gene is TRBJ2-5, the V gene TRBV3-1; D unresolved. The V end was cut by 3 bases, the J end by 4 bases, with 12 bases between. Germline lookup yields CDR1 LGHDT and CDR2 YNNKEL (reference sequence). This CDR3 region has 14 residues. CDR3: CASSQRPATETQYF. Written as DNA, the CDR3 is TGTGCCAGCAGCCAGAGGCCAGCGACAGAGACCCAGTACTTC.

In its sample, this clonotype was seen a few times. This chain links TRBV30 with TRBJ1-1; TRBD1 agrees at 9 bases. The CDR3 totals 14 residues. J lost 6 bases, V lost 2 bases, and 7 bases had no gene match. CDR1 GTSNPN and CDR2 SVGIG come from the germline V gene (reference sequence). CDR3 DNA: TGTGCCTGGAGTTCAACGGGACAGGGTCCTGAAGCTTTCTTT. This codes for CAWSSTGQGPEAFF.

Ten or more counts support this clonotype. This rearrangement joins TRBV27 to TRBJ1-5, with 7 bases lining up with TRBD1. Germline V gene data show CDR1 as MNHEY and CDR2 as SMNVEV (reference sequence). This CDR3 has 14 amino acids. Trimming cost V 3 bases and J 8 bases; bases outside gene matches: 7. The CDR3 loop reads CASSFDRVGEPQHF. The CDR3 bases are TGTGCCAGCAGTTTTGACAGGGTTGGTGAGCCCCAGCATTTT.

This clonotype was detected ten times or more. The chain combines TRBV6-5 with TRBJ2-7; D might be TRBD2 (6 bases). V was clipped by 1 base and J by 9 bases, with 13 bases between them. Germline V gene lookup returns CDR1 MNHEY and CDR2 SVGAGI. This CDR3 is built from 13 residues. The CDR3 reads CASSYLEGVGQYF. The CDR3 nucleotides are TGTGCCAGCAGTTACTTGGAGGGAGTAGGGCAGTACTTC.

This clonotype was counted at least ten times. V usage is TRBV28 and J usage is TRBJ2-1; tentative D call: TRBD2 (5 bases). Germline V gene lookup returns CDR1 MDHEN and CDR2 SYDVKM. Between the trimmed V and J ends, which lost 7 bases and 0 bases, there was a span of 7 bases. The CDR3 has 13 amino acids. The CDR3 region is CASMGSSYNEQFF. The CDR3 DNA follows: TGTGCCAGCATGGGGAGCTCCTACAATGAGCAGTTCTTC. Full variable domain (rest looked up from reference TRBV28 and TRBJ2-1): DVKVTQSSRYLVKRTGEKVFLECVQDMDHENMFWYRQDPGLGLRLIYFSYDVKMKEKGDIPEGYSVSREKKERFSLILESASTNQTSMYLCASMGSSYNEQFFGPGTRLTVL.

This clonotype was observed many times. This chain links TRBV7-2 with TRBJ2-1, with 11 nucleotides matching TRBD2. Germline CDR1 SGHTA, CDR2 FQGNSA. The V segment lost 3 bases and the J segment 5 bases; nucleotides outside the gene matches: 3. This CDR3 is 15 amino acids long. The CDR3 spells CASSLGTSGNNEQFF. CDR3 in DNA: TGTGCCAGCAGCTTGGGGACTAGCGGAAACAATGAGCAGTTCTTC.

This clonotype was picked up a small number of times. This chain joins TRBV19 and TRBJ2-7; 9 bases are shared with TRBD1. Trimming cost V 5 bases and J 4 bases; bases outside gene matches: 3. Germline CDR1 and CDR2: LNHDA and SQIVND (reference sequence). The CDR3 extends over 13 amino acids. The CDR3 DNA follows: TGTGCCAGTAGTCTTGGACAGGGGTACGAGCAGTACGTC. Translated, it gives CASSLGQGYEQYV.

At least ten counts were recorded for this clonotype. J is TRBJ1-5 and V is TRBV2; TRBD1 matches at 9 bases. CDR1 and CDR2 from the germline V gene are SNHLY and FYNNEI. V was pared by 4 bases and J by 4 bases, with 5 bases of the junction left unmatched. CDR3 length: 15 residues. The CDR3 coding sequence is TGTGCCAGCAGTGCTGGACAGGGGTTTAATCAGCCCCAGCATTTT. Its translation is CASSAGQGFNQPQHF.

This clonotype is labeled as medium-sized. The gene calls are TRBV29-1 and TRBJ1-5; a possible D gene is TRBD1 (6 bases). The V and J ends lost 5 bases and 4 bases respectively, with 9 bases between them. The CDR3 is 12 residues long. Germline V gene sequence: CDR1 SQVTM, CDR2 ANQGSEA. CDR3 loop: CSVQGTNQPQHF. The CDR3 DNA sequence: TGCAGCGTTCAGGGGACAAATCAGCCCCAGCATTTT.

At least ten counts were recorded for this clonotype. The chain combines TRBV20-1 with TRBJ2-1, with D hard to call. CDR1 and CDR2 from the germline V gene are DFQATT and SNEGSKA (reference sequence). Trimming stripped 5 bases from V and 0 bases from J, with 11 bases between. The CDR3 has 14 residues. The CDR3 DNA reads TGCAGTGCTTCCGACGGTTTCTCCTACAATGAGCAGTTCTTC. Translation: CSASDGFSYNEQFF.

This clonotype was seen ten or more times. The chain is built from TRBV9 and TRBJ1-2, with D tentatively TRBD1 (5 bases). Germline V gene data show CDR1 as SGDLS and CDR2 as YYNGEE. Trimming left V 0 bases short and J 6 bases short, with 21 bases between. The CDR3 has 17 residues. The CDR3 reads CASSVGPEGVLGDGYTF. The CDR3 coding sequence is TGTGCCAGCAGCGTAGGCCCTGAAGGGGTTTTAGGTGATGGCTACACCTTC.